This T cell receptor beta chain was sequenced for a study of T-cell reconstitution after alpha-beta-depleted transplantation in children. General observations from the study: It was reported that alpha-beta T cells came from several hundred expanded graft clones (about two months after transplant). T-cell counts and diversity were attributed mostly to newly produced T cells one year after transplant. Recipient T cells and thymic progenitors that survived gave rise to the high TCRbeta diversity observed at day 60 in some patients.

A word on this clonotype: Its target is not known.

CDR3 length: 13 amino acids. The germline V gene has CDR1 SEHNR and CDR2 FQNEAQ (reference sequence). V was pared by 3 bases and J by 5 bases, with 11 bases between. Preparing the TCRbeta library involved the use of unique molecular identifiers. TCRdb independently ran MiXCR on the PCR reads; one entry per CDR3 protein. The table has approximately 230,000 distinct CDR3 sequences, approximately 24% seen once. Sequencing was performed on PBMCs, mostly from graft donor cells, taken 360 days after TCRalphabeta/CD19-depleted stem cell transplant. The sequence came from a female patient between 2 and 15 years old who had a stem cell transplant for congenital amegakaryocytic thrombocytopenia, so the T cells may come from the graft donor. The chain employs TRBV7-9 and TRBJ2-7; D not resolved. The CDR3 DNA sequence: TGTGCCAGCAGCTTGGTGCAACTCCACGAGCAGTACTTC. Its protein is CASSLVQLHEQYF.